This passage covers 18 T cell receptor beta chains from one sample sequenced in a study of OX40 agonist ivuxolimab in advanced cancers. TCRdb's copy holds only in-frame clones and misses some; the assay was immunoSEQ multiplex PCR. The table has approximately 52,000 clones, 94% seen once. This sample comprised CD4+ or CD8+ T cells sorted from blood, obtained in a trial of the OX40 agonist ivuxolimab. The receptors shown here come from an adult with an advanced solid tumor such as melanoma, head and neck, liver or kidney cancer.

The genes are TRBV9 and TRBJ1-1, with D unclear. The CDR3 totals 19 residues. Germline V lookup: CDR1 SGDLS, CDR2 YYNGEE. V was shortened by 3 bases and J by 0 bases, with 24 bases between the two germline ends. The chain's CDR3 is CASSARGDPLIPVNTEAFF. DNA of the CDR3: TGTGCCAGCAGCGCCCGCGGTGACCCCTTGATACCCGTGAACACTGAAGCTTTCTTT.

The gene calls are TRBV6-5 and TRBJ2-3; 8 nucleotides match TRBD2. Unmatched junction bases numbered 7, after V lost 5 bases and J lost 6 bases. CDR3 size: 14 residues. Germline assignment: CDR1 MNHEY and CDR2 SVGAGI. The CDR3 here is CASSGVGLGDTQYF. The CDR3 nucleotides read TGTGCCAGCAGTGGTGTGGGACTAGGGGATACGCAGTATTTT.

The V and J genes are TRBV4-2 and TRBJ2-7; 9 nucleotides line up with TRBD1. Germline CDR1 LGHNA, CDR2 YNFKEQ. The CDR3 is 16 residues long. The ends lost 1 base at V and 4 bases at J; junction bases unmatched: 8. The CDR3 bases are TGTGCCAGCAGCCAAGTTCCGGGACAGGGCTTGTACGAGCAGTACTTC. Residues: CASSQVPGQGLYEQYF.

The J gene is TRBJ2-1, the V gene TRBV11-2, with TRBD2 matching 9 bases. The CDR3 runs 17 residues. The ends lost 8 bases at V and 8 bases at J; junction bases unmatched: 19. Germline V gene lookup returns CDR1 SGHAT and CDR2 FQNNGV. CDR3 sequence: CASHIAGEDDPVDEQFF. The CDR3 region has the DNA TGTGCCAGCCATATAGCGGGGGAGGATGACCCGGTGGATGAGCAGTTCTTC.

This chain links TRBV28 with TRBJ2-7; no definite D call. V shed 2 bases and J shed 3 bases, with 17 bases lying between them. The V gene's germline CDR1 is MDHEN and CDR2 SYDVKM. The CDR3 covers 16 residues. Here the CDR3 reads CASSLGDLSIHYEQYF. The CDR3, as DNA: TGTGCCAGCAGTTTAGGGGATCTTTCAATCCACTACGAGCAGTACTTC. Full variable domain (rest looked up from reference TRBV28 and TRBJ2-7): DVKVTQSSRYLVKRTGEKVFLECVQDMDHENMFWYRQDPGLGLRLIYFSYDVKMKEKGDIPEGYSVSREKKERFSLILESASTNQTSMYLCASSLGDLSIHYEQYFGPGTRLTVT.

This clone showed up just once. The rearrangement uses TRBV27 and TRBJ2-2; 7 nucleotides line up with TRBD2. The V gene's germline CDR1 is MNHEY and CDR2 SMNVEV (reference sequence). The CDR3 runs to 16 residues. Trimming cost V 1 base and J 5 bases; bases outside gene matches: 7. The CDR3: CASSLFAGVGTGELFF. In DNA form, the CDR3 reads TGTGCCAGCAGTTTATTTGCGGGAGTGGGGACCGGGGAGCTGTTTTTT.

V gene TRBV15 combines with J gene TRBJ2-7; 12 positions match TRBD1. The trim removed 4 bases at V and 4 bases at J, leaving 8 bases unmatched. The CDR3 runs 16 residues. Germline V gene sequence: CDR1 LNHNV, CDR2 YYDKDF (reference sequence). The CDR3 here is CATSTSQGQGAYEQYF. CDR3 nucleotide sequence: TGTGCCACCAGCACGTCTCAGGGACAGGGGGCTTACGAGCAGTACTTC. Based on the CDR3 plus reference TRBV15 and TRBJ2-7, the full variable domain is DAMVIQNPRYQVTQFGKPVTLSCSQTLNHNVMYWYQQKSSQAPKLLFHYYDKDFNNEADTPDNFQSRRPNTSFCFLDIRSPGLGDTAMYLCATSTSQGQGAYEQYFGPGTRLTVT.

This chain connects TRBV28 to TRBJ1-4; 7 bases fit TRBD1. Germline trimming cut 4 bases from V and 3 bases from J; bases unmatched to any gene: 2. Looked up from germline, CDR1 is MDHEN and CDR2 is SYDVKM. The CDR3 length is 14 residues. CDR3: CASSSQGSNEKLFF. CDR3 in DNA: TGTGCCAGCAGTTCACAGGGGTCTAATGAAAAACTGTTTTTT.

The chain carries TRBV27 and TRBJ2-1; no firm D call. Germline lookup yields CDR1 MNHEY and CDR2 SMNVEV (reference sequence). The CDR3 runs to 11 residues. V was cut by 4 bases and J by 7 bases, with 5 bases left in between. CDR3 sequence: CASSWGNEQFF. The CDR3 DNA reads TGTGCCAGCAGTTGGGGTAATGAGCAGTTCTTC.

CDR3 loop: CASQDLSYNEQFF. The CDR3 coding sequence is TGTGCCAGTCAAGATTTATCCTACAATGAGCAGTTCTTC. The V gene is TRBV19, the J gene TRBJ2-1; D gene uncertain. This CDR3 comprises 13 residues. Germline V lookup: CDR1 LNHDA, CDR2 SQIVND (reference sequence). V shed 8 bases and J shed 1 base, with 9 bases lying between them.

In this sample, this clone turned up once. J is TRBJ2-1 and V is TRBV30; no firm D call. Trimming shortened V by 4 bases and J by 9 bases, and 16 bases separated the two germline ends. Germline V gives CDR1 GTSNPN, CDR2 SVGIG (reference sequence). The CDR3 runs 13 residues. CDR3 protein: CAWISSSMIEQFF. DNA of the CDR3: TGTGCCTGGATTTCATCCAGCATGATTGAGCAGTTCTTC.

The chain's CDR3 is CASHDLLAVKQYF. CDR3 in DNA: TGTGCCAGCCACGACCTTTTGGCGGTGAAGCAGTACTTC. V gene TRBV25-1 combines with J gene TRBJ2-7, with D uncertain. V was pared by 8 bases and J by 8 bases, with 19 bases between. Germline V gene data show CDR1 as MGHDK and CDR2 as SYGVNS. The CDR3 totals 13 residues.

The rearrangement links TRBV9 to TRBJ2-5; TRBD1 agrees at 10 bases. V shed 2 bases, J shed 3 bases, and the junction held 7 bases outside the gene matches. The germline V gene has CDR1 SGDLS and CDR2 YYNGEE. The CDR3 length is 16 residues. This chain's CDR3 is CASSVGTGALEETQYF. CDR3 nucleotide sequence: TGTGCCAGCAGCGTGGGGACAGGGGCCTTGGAAGAGACCCAGTACTTC.

As DNA, the CDR3 is TGTGCCAGCAGCTTAGCAAGGGGCCCCTACAATGAGCAGTTCTTC. Translating gives CASSLARGPYNEQFF. The chain uses TRBV7-3 and TRBJ2-1; D is possibly TRBD1 (5 bases). Trimming took 2 bases from V and 2 from J, leaving 10 bases between them. The germline gives CDR1 SGHTA, CDR2 FQGTGA. This CDR3 has 15 amino acids.

The chain links TRBV9 to TRBJ2-1; TRBD2 matches 8 bases. This CDR3 has 15 residues. After removal of 4 bases from V and 5 bases from J, the junction contained 8 bases not matched to a gene. The germline CDR1 and CDR2 sequences are SGDLS and YYNGEE. CDR3 protein: CASSPKGGRNNEQFF. In nucleotides, the CDR3 is TGTGCCAGCAGCCCCAAGGGCGGGAGGAACAATGAGCAGTTCTTC.

This rearrangement joins TRBV7-9 to TRBJ2-7; unclear D gene. The V gene lost 5 bases and the J gene lost 2 bases, with 22 bases spanning the gap. The CDR3 covers 17 residues. Per the germline V gene, CDR1 is SEHNR and CDR2 is FQNEAQ (reference sequence). CDR3 loop: CASSPPTQRLGTYEQYF. The CDR3 coding sequence is TGTGCCAGCAGCCCGCCAACCCAGCGCCTAGGGACCTACGAGCAGTACTTC.

This clone has a single count. The CDR3 nucleotides read TGTGCCAGTTCCTCAGGGGTGGGGGAGACCCAGTACTTC. As protein: CASSSGVGETQYF. The chain uses TRBV19 and TRBJ2-5, with a tentative D call TRBD1 (6 bases). Trimming removed 8 bases at V and 5 bases at J, with 15 bases between. Germline loops: CDR1 LNHDA, CDR2 SQIVND (reference sequence). The CDR3 sequence is 13 residues long.

The chain employs TRBV5-5 and TRBJ2-3; no definite D call. Germline loops: CDR1 SGHKS, CDR2 YYEKEE (reference sequence). V was pared by 0 bases and J by 6 bases, with 8 bases between. The CDR3 runs 13 residues. Here the CDR3 DNA reads TGTGCCAGCAGCTTGGATCAGATGGATACGCAGTATTTT. Amino acid sequence: CASSLDQMDTQYF. Drawing the rest from reference TRBV5-5 and TRBJ2-3, the complete variable domain is DAGVTQSPTHLIKTRGQQVTLRCSPISGHKSVSWYQQVLGQGPQFIFQYYEKEERGRGNFPDRFSARQFPNYSSELNVNALLLGDSALYLCASSLDQMDTQYFGPGTRLTVL.